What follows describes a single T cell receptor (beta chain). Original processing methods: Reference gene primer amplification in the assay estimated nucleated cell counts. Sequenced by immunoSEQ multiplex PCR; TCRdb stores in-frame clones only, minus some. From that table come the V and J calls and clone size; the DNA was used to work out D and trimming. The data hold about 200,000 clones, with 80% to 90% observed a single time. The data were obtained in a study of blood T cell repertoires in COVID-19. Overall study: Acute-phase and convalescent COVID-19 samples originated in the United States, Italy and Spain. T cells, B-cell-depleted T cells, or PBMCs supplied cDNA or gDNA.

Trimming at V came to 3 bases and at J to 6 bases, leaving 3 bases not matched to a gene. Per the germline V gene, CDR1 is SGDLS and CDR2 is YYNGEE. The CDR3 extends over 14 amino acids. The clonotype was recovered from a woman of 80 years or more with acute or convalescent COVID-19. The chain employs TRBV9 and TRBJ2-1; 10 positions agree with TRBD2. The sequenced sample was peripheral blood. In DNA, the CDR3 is TGTGCCAGCAGCGGAGGACTAGCGGTCAATGAGCAGTTCTTC. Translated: CASSGGLAVNEQFF.